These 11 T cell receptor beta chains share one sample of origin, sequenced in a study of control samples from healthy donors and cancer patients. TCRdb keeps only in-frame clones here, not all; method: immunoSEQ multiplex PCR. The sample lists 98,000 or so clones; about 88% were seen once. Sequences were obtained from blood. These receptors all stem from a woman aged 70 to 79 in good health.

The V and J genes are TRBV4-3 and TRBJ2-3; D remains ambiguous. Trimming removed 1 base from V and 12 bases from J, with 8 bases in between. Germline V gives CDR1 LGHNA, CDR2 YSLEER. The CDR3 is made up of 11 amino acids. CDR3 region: CASSQGSGQYF. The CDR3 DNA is TGCGCCAGCAGCCAAGGGTCAGGCCAGTATTTT.

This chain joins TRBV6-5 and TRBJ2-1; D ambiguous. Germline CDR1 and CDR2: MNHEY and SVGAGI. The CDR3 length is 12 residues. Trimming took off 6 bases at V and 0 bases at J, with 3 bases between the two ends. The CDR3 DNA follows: TGTGCCAGCAGGTCCTCCTACAATGAGCAGTTCTTC. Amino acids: CASRSSYNEQFF.

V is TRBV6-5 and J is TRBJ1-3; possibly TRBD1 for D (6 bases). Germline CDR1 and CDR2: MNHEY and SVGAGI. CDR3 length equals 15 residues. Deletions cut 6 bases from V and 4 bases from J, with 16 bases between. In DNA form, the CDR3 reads TGTGCCAGCAGAAGTGACCGGACAGACGGAAACACCATATATTTT. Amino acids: CASRSDRTDGNTIYF.

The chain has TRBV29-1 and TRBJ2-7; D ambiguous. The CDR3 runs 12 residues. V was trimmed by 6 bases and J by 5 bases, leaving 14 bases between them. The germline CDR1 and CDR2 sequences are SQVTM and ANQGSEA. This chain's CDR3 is CSVGRGGNEQYF. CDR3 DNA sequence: TGCAGCGTGGGAAGAGGTGGGAACGAGCAGTACTTC.

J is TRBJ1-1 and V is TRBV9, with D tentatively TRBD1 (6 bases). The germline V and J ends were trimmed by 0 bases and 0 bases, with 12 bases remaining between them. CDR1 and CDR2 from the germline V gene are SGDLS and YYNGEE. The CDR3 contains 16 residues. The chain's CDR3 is CASSVGTGTMNTEAFF. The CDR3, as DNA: TGTGCCAGCAGCGTAGGCACAGGGACCATGAACACTGAAGCTTTCTTT.

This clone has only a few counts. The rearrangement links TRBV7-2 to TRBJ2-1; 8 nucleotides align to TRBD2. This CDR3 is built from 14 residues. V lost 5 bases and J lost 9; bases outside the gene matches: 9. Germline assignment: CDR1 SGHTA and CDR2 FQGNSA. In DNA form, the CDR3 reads TGTGCCAGCAGCGAACCTCCGGGGGGGGGTGAGCAGTTCTTC. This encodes CASSEPPGGGEQFF.

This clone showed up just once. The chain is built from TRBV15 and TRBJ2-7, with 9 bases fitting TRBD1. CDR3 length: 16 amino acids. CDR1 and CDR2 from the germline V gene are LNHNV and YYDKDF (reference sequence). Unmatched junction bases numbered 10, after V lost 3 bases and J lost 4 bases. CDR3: CATSSATGTGRYEQYF. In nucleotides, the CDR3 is TGTGCCACCAGCAGCGCTACCGGGACAGGGCGGTACGAGCAGTACTTC. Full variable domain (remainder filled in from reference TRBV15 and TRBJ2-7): DAMVIQNPRYQVTQFGKPVTLSCSQTLNHNVMYWYQQKSSQAPKLLFHYYDKDFNNEADTPDNFQSRRPNTSFCFLDIRSPGLGDTAMYLCATSSATGTGRYEQYFGPGTRLTVT.

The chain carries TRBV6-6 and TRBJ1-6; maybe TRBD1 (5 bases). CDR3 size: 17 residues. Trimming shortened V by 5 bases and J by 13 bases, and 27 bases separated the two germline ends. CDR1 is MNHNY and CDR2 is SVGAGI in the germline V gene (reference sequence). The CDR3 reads CASSPPFRASGFGPLHF. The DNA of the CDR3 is TGTGCCAGCAGTCCCCCTTTCAGGGCGTCGGGGTTTGGGCCCCTCCACTTT.

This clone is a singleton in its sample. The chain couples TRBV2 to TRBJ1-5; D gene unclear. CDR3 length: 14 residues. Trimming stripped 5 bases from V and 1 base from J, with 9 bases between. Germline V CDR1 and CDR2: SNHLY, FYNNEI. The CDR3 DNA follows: TGTGCCAGCAGTCCAGAACGGAGCAATCAGCCCCAGCATTTT. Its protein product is CASSPERSNQPQHF.

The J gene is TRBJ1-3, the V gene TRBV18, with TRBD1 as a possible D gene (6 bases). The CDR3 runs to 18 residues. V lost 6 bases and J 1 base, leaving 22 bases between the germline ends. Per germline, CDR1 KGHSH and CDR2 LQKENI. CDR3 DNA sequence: TGTGCCAGCTCGCGGATGATACAGGGCTTTAGTTCTGGAAACACCATATATTTT. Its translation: CASSRMIQGFSSGNTIYF.

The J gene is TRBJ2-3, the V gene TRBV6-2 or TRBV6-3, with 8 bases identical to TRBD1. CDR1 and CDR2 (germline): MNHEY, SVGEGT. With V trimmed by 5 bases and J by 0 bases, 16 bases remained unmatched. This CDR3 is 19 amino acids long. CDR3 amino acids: CASSPGQGRSIRSTDTQYF. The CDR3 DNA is TGTGCCAGCAGTCCCGGACAGGGACGATCGATCCGCAGCACAGATACGCAGTATTTT.